This is a list of T cell receptor beta chains from one sample in a study of shared clonotypes between healthy human individuals. The method was immunoSEQ multiplex PCR; TCRdb's version includes in-frame clones alone and lacks a portion of them. Here the sample spans millions of clones, 90% to 95% being singletons. Sequenced input: naive CD4+ T cells sorted from blood. The receptors originated from a man younger than 35 in good health. Each CDR3 is given without its conserved first and last residue. Each record gives: D gene, CDR3 length, V gene, CDR3 protein. A D gene is named only where the DNA matches it firmly.

d_call: -; cdr3_length: 10; v_call: TRBV7-9; cdr3_aa: ASSQVDYEQY
d_call: TRBD2; cdr3_length: 13; v_call: TRBV2; cdr3_aa: ASRATSGGTYEQY
d_call: -; cdr3_length: 11; v_call: TRBV5-4; cdr3_aa: ASSLASQETQY
d_call: -; cdr3_length: 12; v_call: TRBV6-5; cdr3_aa: ASSYSTSRGEQY
d_call: TRBD1; cdr3_length: 13; v_call: TRBV5-1; cdr3_aa: ASSLLSGGSYEQY
d_call: -; cdr3_length: 15; v_call: TRBV30; cdr3_aa: AWSPGRTSSYNSPLH
d_call: -; cdr3_length: 11; v_call: TRBV4-1; cdr3_aa: ASSQLEGDGYT
d_call: TRBD2; cdr3_length: 17; v_call: TRBV6-1; cdr3_aa: ASSAPPGLAGQLAGELF
d_call: -; cdr3_length: 12; v_call: TRBV2; cdr3_aa: ASTLAEGADTQY
d_call: -; cdr3_length: 15; v_call: TRBV19; cdr3_aa: ASSLLPRPTANYGYT
d_call: -; cdr3_length: 12; v_call: TRBV5-1; cdr3_aa: ASSWSGDNYGYT
d_call: -; cdr3_length: 12; v_call: TRBV19; cdr3_aa: ASTPANSGNTIY
d_call: -; cdr3_length: 12; v_call: TRBV19; cdr3_aa: ASSTPPNIYIQY
d_call: TRBD1; cdr3_length: 12; v_call: TRBV28; cdr3_aa: ASTRLTGTYEQY
d_call: TRBD1; cdr3_length: 12; v_call: TRBV19; cdr3_aa: ASAPGQVNYEQY
d_call: -; cdr3_length: 14; v_call: TRBV27; cdr3_aa: ASSFAGGATNEKLF
d_call: -; cdr3_length: 13; v_call: TRBV11-3; cdr3_aa: ASQLSASSTDTQY
d_call: -; cdr3_length: 11; v_call: TRBV6-5; cdr3_aa: ASSYSRSTEAF
d_call: TRBD1; cdr3_length: 14; v_call: TRBV5-6; cdr3_aa: ASSPTGVGTNEKLF
d_call: -; cdr3_length: 12; v_call: TRBV19; cdr3_aa: ASSQQGGNQPQH
d_call: -; cdr3_length: 10; v_call: TRBV5-4; cdr3_aa: ASTSPGTEAF
d_call: -; cdr3_length: 11; v_call: TRBV30; cdr3_aa: ACRVGNTDTQY
d_call: -; cdr3_length: 9; v_call: TRBV28; cdr3_aa: ATLNREKLF
d_call: TRBD1; cdr3_length: 12; v_call: TRBV7-2; cdr3_aa: ASSLEGAREKLF
d_call: TRBD1; cdr3_length: 12; v_call: TRBV2; cdr3_aa: ASKSSGGGYEQY
d_call: -; cdr3_length: 15; v_call: TRBV7-2; cdr3_aa: ASSLGRATAPRETQY
d_call: TRBD2; cdr3_length: 12; v_call: TRBV28; cdr3_aa: ASISTSGGPGQF
d_call: -; cdr3_length: 10; v_call: TRBV30; cdr3_aa: AWSGLADEQF
d_call: -; cdr3_length: 10; v_call: TRBV7-9; cdr3_aa: ASMEGAGTQY
d_call: TRBD1; cdr3_length: 16; v_call: TRBV9; cdr3_aa: ASSIQRGQGFDNSPLH
d_call: TRBD1; cdr3_length: 13; v_call: TRBV9; cdr3_aa: ASSPQQGLSYGYT
d_call: TRBD2; cdr3_length: 14; v_call: TRBV11-2; cdr3_aa: ASSLELSSGSGSQY
d_call: -; cdr3_length: 12; v_call: TRBV19; cdr3_aa: ASSIAGGGTEAF
d_call: TRBD1; cdr3_length: 12; v_call: TRBV9; cdr3_aa: ASSVGGQGNEQY
d_call: -; cdr3_length: 12; v_call: TRBV30; cdr3_aa: AGSMAGNGQPQH
d_call: TRBD2; cdr3_length: 13; v_call: TRBV11-2; cdr3_aa: ASSLEAGDSYEQY
d_call: -; cdr3_length: 12; v_call: TRBV11-2; cdr3_aa: ASSSPGDWQTQY
d_call: -; cdr3_length: 9; v_call: TRBV10-3; cdr3_aa: AISLGDTQY
d_call: -; cdr3_length: 10; v_call: TRBV2; cdr3_aa: ASWDLSGEQY
d_call: TRBD1; cdr3_length: 13; v_call: TRBV19; cdr3_aa: ASSDGGQGRQPQH
d_call: TRBD1; cdr3_length: 13; v_call: TRBV4-1; cdr3_aa: ASSQTGTGGEKLF
d_call: -; cdr3_length: 17; v_call: TRBV30; cdr3_aa: AWSRQGVVLAGSQETQY
d_call: -; cdr3_length: 11; v_call: TRBV7-2; cdr3_aa: ASSSRGSYEQY
d_call: -; cdr3_length: 13; v_call: TRBV29-1; cdr3_aa: SVRPGAVNTGELF
d_call: TRBD1; cdr3_length: 13; v_call: TRBV10-1; cdr3_aa: ASSQATGGLNEQF
d_call: -; cdr3_length: 13; v_call: TRBV2; cdr3_aa: ASSRRVVDNQPQH
d_call: TRBD2; cdr3_length: 13; v_call: TRBV6-4; cdr3_aa: ASSPGTTPTDTQY
d_call: -; cdr3_length: 12; v_call: TRBV28; cdr3_aa: ASSLSASNEKLF
d_call: -; cdr3_length: 13; v_call: TRBV18; cdr3_aa: ASSPRSASNTEAF
d_call: TRBD1; cdr3_length: 11; v_call: TRBV4-1; cdr3_aa: ASSQATGVGYT